The 25 T cell receptor beta chains reported below all come from one sample, sequenced in a study of regulatory T cells in long-lasting Graves disease. Time point given: newly diagnosed GD, antithyroid drugs for less than 3 months. RNA from PBMCs was the source of the TCR library. Researchers made TCR beta libraries by using iRepertoire HTBI primers and running Arm-PCR on CDR3 regions. TCRdb re-called the multiplex PCR reads through MiXCR, storing one row per CDR3 protein. Of 450,000 to 500,000 distinct CDR3 sequences in the sample, about 16% were seen once. The sample was also reused in another study, on T cells in Graves' hyperthyroidism and ophthalmopathy.

Sequences were derived from peripheral blood mononuclear cells (PBMCs), sampled at new diagnosis, from a patient treated with antithyroid drugs. All receptors derive from a man in his forties with Graves disease.

The chain has TRBV30 and TRBJ1-4; D ambiguous. CDR3 length: 14 residues. CDR1 is GTSNPN and CDR2 is SVGIG in the germline V gene (reference sequence). The germline V and J ends were trimmed by 6 bases and 8 bases, with 19 bases remaining between them. The CDR3 bases are TGTGCCTGCTCCCGGACTGGGGATTGGGAAAAACTGTTTTTT. As protein: CACSRTGDWEKLFF.

This clonotype was found many times. This chain uses TRBV28 with TRBJ2-7; no definite D call. Germline V gives CDR1 MDHEN, CDR2 SYDVKM. Trimming pared 6 bases from V and 1 base from J, leaving 10 bases between. The CDR3 is 13 amino acids. The CDR3 spells CASRNLGSYEQYF. The DNA of the CDR3 is TGTGCCAGCAGAAATCTGGGTTCCTACGAGCAGTACTTC.

This clonotype was picked up a small number of times. The chain employs TRBV15 and TRBJ1-5; D ambiguous. Per the germline V gene, CDR1 is LNHNV and CDR2 is YYDKDF (reference sequence). The CDR3 sequence is 16 residues long. Trimming shortened V by 5 bases and J by 5 bases, and 19 bases separated the two germline ends. The CDR3 DNA follows: TGTGCCACCAGCGGCGTCCAGCACAGTGCGGATCAGCCCCAGCATTTT. This sequence encodes CATSGVQHSADQPQHF.

A remark on this clonotype: Since a much larger clone is just one base distant, this may be a read error. The V and J genes are TRBV30 and TRBJ2-2, with 8 bases matching TRBD2. Germline loops: CDR1 GTSNPN, CDR2 SVGIG (reference sequence). With V trimmed by 1 base and J by 8 bases, 6 bases remained unmatched. This CDR3 spans 14 amino acids. In DNA, the CDR3 is TGTGCCTGGAGTGATTACGCTAGCGGGGGGGAGCTGTTTTTT. As protein: CAWSDYASGGELFF.

The chain couples TRBV15 to TRBJ2-3; D possibly corresponds to TRBD2 (5 bases). V was cut by 1 base and J by 4 bases, with 12 bases left in between. This CDR3 has 15 residues. CDR1 and CDR2 (germline): LNHNV, YYDKDF (reference sequence). The CDR3 bases are TGTGCCACCAGCAGAGGAGGAGGAGAAGCAGATACGCAGTATTTT. Its translation: CATSRGGGEADTQYF.

The CDR3 DNA is TGCAGTGCTAGAGACCAGGGACAGGGGAGTGAGCAGTTCTTC. This gives the protein CSARDQGQGSEQFF. The V call is TRBV20-1, the J call TRBJ2-1, with TRBD1 matching over 10 bases. Germline V gives CDR1 DFQATT, CDR2 SNEGSKA (reference sequence). Unmatched junction bases numbered 5, after V lost 0 bases and J lost 9 bases. This CDR3 is built from 14 residues.

Ten or more counts support this clonotype. The rearrangement links TRBV5-6 to TRBJ2-7; no clear D. The CDR3 sequence is 14 residues long. CDR1 is SGHDT and CDR2 is YYEEEE in the germline V gene. V lost 4 bases and J 0 bases, leaving 11 bases between the germline ends. DNA for the CDR3: TGTGCCAGCAGCCTTACAAATCCCTCCTACGAGCAGTACTTC. Translated, it gives CASSLTNPSYEQYF.

Comment on this clonotype: Possible read error: a much larger clone is one base away. The V call is TRBV6-2 or TRBV6-3, the J call TRBJ1-2; TRBD1 might be the D (5 bases). Per the germline V gene, CDR1 is MNHEY and CDR2 is SVGEGT. This CDR3 is 15 amino acids long. Trimming stripped 6 bases from V and 4 bases from J, with 18 bases between. CDR3 amino acids: CASRDLKGKAYGYTF. For the CDR3, the DNA is TGTGCCAGCAGAGATCTTAAGGGGAAAGCCTATGGCTACACCTTC.

The V gene is TRBV20-1, the J gene TRBJ1-5; the D gene is possibly TRBD1 (6 bases). Germline V gene data show CDR1 as DFQATT and CDR2 as SNEGSKA (reference sequence). The V and J ends lost 5 bases and 4 bases respectively, with 15 bases between them. The CDR3 is 14 amino acids. The DNA for the CDR3 is TGCAGTGCTGGTACAGGGAATGGGAATCAGCCCCAGCATTTT. The encoded protein is CSAGTGNGNQPQHF.

V usage is TRBV6-2 or TRBV6-3 and J usage is TRBJ1-4; 12 bases are shared with TRBD1. The V segment lost 8 bases and the J segment 3 bases; nucleotides outside the gene matches: 4. Looked up from germline, CDR1 is MNHEY and CDR2 is SVGEGT. The CDR3 consists of 15 residues. CDR3 amino acids: CASGTGGAPNEKLFF. Written as DNA, the CDR3 is TGTGCCAGCGGGACAGGGGGCGCGCCTAATGAAAAACTGTTTTTT.

The V and J genes are TRBV11-2 and TRBJ2-7, with 9 bases that match TRBD2. V trimming: 4 bases; J trimming: 5 bases; junction bases outside the gene matches: 9. The CDR3 has 15 residues. Germline V gene lookup returns CDR1 SGHAT and CDR2 FQNNGV. CDR3 coding DNA: TGTGCCAGCAGCTACACGGCGGGAGGGATACACGAGCAGTACTTC. Translation: CASSYTAGGIHEQYF. The variable domain in full, with the rest retrieved from reference TRBV11-2 and TRBJ2-7, is EAGVAQSPRYKIIEKRQSVAFWCNPISGHATLYWYQQILGQGPKLLIQFQNNGVVDDSQLPKDRFSAERLKGVDSTLKIQPAKLEDSAVYLCASSYTAGGIHEQYFGPGTRLTVT.

This clonotype was observed at least ten times. The chain combines TRBV24-1 with TRBJ2-2; 12 positions agree with TRBD2. Trimming at V came to 7 bases and at J to 2 bases, leaving 16 bases not matched to a gene. The CDR3 covers 20 residues. The germline gives CDR1 KGHDR, CDR2 SFDVKD. The CDR3 protein is CATSDASGRAGVVNTGELFF. CDR3 sequence (DNA): TGTGCCACCAGCGATGCTAGCGGGAGGGCCGGGGTTGTCAACACCGGGGAGCTGTTTTTT.

This clonotype was counted a few times. The genes are TRBV20-1 and TRBJ2-1; D is perhaps TRBD2 (6 bases). The V and J ends lost 0 bases and 8 bases respectively, with 17 bases between them. Germline V gene data show CDR1 as DFQATT and CDR2 as SNEGSKA (reference sequence). This CDR3 is 15 amino acids long. CDR3 amino acids: CSAREVGLSLDEQFF. The CDR3 DNA reads TGCAGTGCTAGAGAAGTGGGACTGTCTCTGGATGAGCAGTTCTTC.

This clonotype was picked up a small number of times. CDR3 DNA sequence: TGTGCCAGCAGTTTAGTAGCGGGAGGTGTTTACGGGGAGCTGTTTTTT. It specifies CASSLVAGGVYGELFF. The chain joins TRBV12-3 or TRBV12-4 to TRBJ2-2; 10 nucleotides line up with TRBD2. The V segment lost 1 base and the J segment 7 bases; nucleotides outside the gene matches: 6. The CDR3 covers 16 residues.

This clonotype turned up a few times. This chain connects TRBV29-1 to TRBJ1-4, with D possibly TRBD1 on 6 matching bases. Germline loops: CDR1 SQVTM, CDR2 ANQGSEA. The CDR3 extends over 12 amino acids. Deletions cut 6 bases from V and 6 bases from J, with 11 bases between. The CDR3 is CSVDQGYEKLFF. The CDR3 nucleotides read TGCAGCGTGGATCAGGGGTATGAAAAACTGTTTTTT.

This clonotype showed up many times. The chain employs TRBV2 and TRBJ1-2; D might be TRBD1 (5 bases). The V gene lost 3 bases and the J gene lost 1 base, with 12 bases spanning the gap. The CDR3 totals 15 residues. The germline CDR1 and CDR2 sequences are SNHLY and FYNNEI. The CDR3: CASSEVSRDNYGYTF. CDR3 nucleotides: TGTGCCAGCAGTGAGGTTTCCAGGGATAACTATGGCTACACCTTC.

V usage is TRBV14 and J usage is TRBJ2-3, with a possible D match to TRBD2 (6 bases). The CDR3 covers 17 residues. The germline CDR1 and CDR2 sequences are SGHDN and FVKESK. V was cut by 4 bases and J by 6 bases, with 23 bases left in between. DNA for the CDR3: TGTGCCAGCAGCCCTCATCCGGGACTGGGTTCGAGGGATACGCAGTATTTT. Translation gives CASSPHPGLGSRDTQYF. The whole variable domain, remainder taken from reference TRBV14 and TRBJ2-3, is EAGVTQFPSHSVIEKGQTVTLRCDPISGHDNLYWYRRVMGKEIKFLLHFVKESKQDESGMPNNRFLAERTGGTYSTLKVQPAELEDSGVYFCASSPHPGLGSRDTQYFGPGTRLTVL.

This clonotype was picked up many times. This chain connects TRBV5-1 to TRBJ2-1, with D tentatively TRBD2 (6 bases). Trimming shortened V by 6 bases and J by 7 bases, and 14 bases separated the two germline ends. The CDR3 has 13 residues. CDR1 and CDR2 from the germline V gene are SGHRS and YFSETQ. The CDR3 loop is CASKAAGTNEQFF. Written as DNA, the CDR3 is TGCGCCAGCAAGGCGGCGGGAACAAATGAGCAGTTCTTC.

This clonotype was recorded at least ten times. The V call is TRBV24-1, the J call TRBJ1-1; D ambiguous. This CDR3 comprises 11 residues. The germline gives CDR1 KGHDR, CDR2 SFDVKD. V was pared by 6 bases and J by 2 bases, with 3 bases between. The CDR3 region is CATSSNTEAFF. For the CDR3, the DNA is TGTGCCACCAGTTCTAACACTGAAGCTTTCTTT.

This clonotype was detected only a few times. The germline gene is not matched at one end of the junction; a read error may be the cause. The chain uses TRBV10-3 and TRBJ2-1, with D hard to call. The J call may not be correct, given that the DNA end is closer to TRBJ2-5. The CDR3 consists of 11 residues. Germline lookup yields CDR1 ENHRY and CDR2 SYGVKD. CDR3 amino acids: CAIMIQGTQYF. For the CDR3, the DNA is TGTGCCATCATGATCCAAGGGACCCAGTACTTC.

This clonotype was detected only a few times. This chain links TRBV19 with TRBJ2-5, with TRBD1 matching over 10 bases. The CDR3 totals 14 residues. V trimming: 3 bases; J trimming: 7 bases; junction bases outside the gene matches: 5. Germline V lookup: CDR1 LNHDA, CDR2 SQIVND (reference sequence). Here the CDR3 DNA reads TGTGCCAGTAGTATCGGGACAGGGGCAAGGACCCAGTACTTC. Translation gives CASSIGTGARTQYF.

This clonotype was counted at least ten times. This rearrangement joins TRBV12-3 or TRBV12-4 to TRBJ2-3; D is uncertain. V lost 6 bases and J lost 0, with 13 bases in between. The CDR3 has 15 residues. CDR3 in DNA: TGTGCCAGCAGCTCAAGCGTGCCTAGCACAGATACGCAGTATTTT. It yields the protein CASSSSVPSTDTQYF.

Note on this clonotype: This may be a read error, as it is one base from a much larger clone. The V and J genes are TRBV20-1 and TRBJ2-3, with TRBD2 matching 11 bases. Trimming took 4 bases from V and 7 from J; bases not matched to a gene: 10. The germline V gene has CDR1 DFQATT and CDR2 SNEGSKA (reference sequence). This CDR3 contains 15 residues. The CDR3 DNA reads TGCAGTGCTAAAGATGGACTAGCGGGCAAAAATACGCAGTATTTT. This translates into CSAKDGLAGKNTQYF.

The sample holds a few counts of this clonotype. The rearrangement joins TRBV5-1 to TRBJ2-7; perhaps TRBD1 as D (5 bases). The germline gives CDR1 SGHRS, CDR2 YFSETQ. Trimming left V 4 bases short and J 13 bases short, with 12 bases between. CDR3 length: 10 amino acids. As DNA, the CDR3 is TGCGCCAGCAGCCAGGGCCAAGATTACTTC. Amino acid sequence: CASSQGQDYF.

This clonotype appeared once. With only one base between it and a far larger clone, this is likely a read error. CDR3 amino acids: CAITSNVAVQETQYF. CDR3 DNA sequence: TGTGCCATCACCTCAAACGTGGCGGTTCAGGAGACCCAGTACTTC. This chain links TRBV10-3 with TRBJ2-5; D not resolved. Trimming took 7 bases from V and 5 from J, leaving 20 bases between them. Germline V gives CDR1 ENHRY, CDR2 SYGVKD. The CDR3 totals 15 residues.